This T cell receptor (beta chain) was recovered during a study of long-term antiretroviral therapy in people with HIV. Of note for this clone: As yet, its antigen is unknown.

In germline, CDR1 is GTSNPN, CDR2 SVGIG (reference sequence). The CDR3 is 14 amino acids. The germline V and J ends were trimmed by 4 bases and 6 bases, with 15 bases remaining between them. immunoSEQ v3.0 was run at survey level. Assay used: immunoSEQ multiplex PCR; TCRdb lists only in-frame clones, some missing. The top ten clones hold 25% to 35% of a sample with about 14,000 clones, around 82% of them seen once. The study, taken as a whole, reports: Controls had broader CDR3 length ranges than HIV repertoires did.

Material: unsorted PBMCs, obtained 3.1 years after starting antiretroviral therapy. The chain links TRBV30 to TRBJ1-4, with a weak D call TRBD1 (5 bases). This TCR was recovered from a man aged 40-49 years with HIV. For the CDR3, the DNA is TGTGCCTGGACCCGGGGCCTGGGGGATGAAAAACTGTTTTTT. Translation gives CAWTRGLGDEKLFF.